Here is one T cell receptor beta chain with its context. The source of the sample is a study of shared clonotypes between healthy human individuals. Some clones are missing from TCRdb's copy, which holds only in-frame ones; the method was immunoSEQ multiplex PCR. The profile shows over 950,000 clones, 60% to 80% of them singletons. CDR3 length equals 12 residues. Trimming stripped 1 base from V and 5 bases from J, with 6 bases between. CDR1 and CDR2 (germline): SGHAT, FQNNGV. The rearrangement joins TRBV11-2 to TRBJ2-7; D is uncertain. The receptor's source is a man aged 18 to 35 in good health. Some clones in this sample may be carry-over from other donors' samples. The sequencing input was memory CD4+ T cells from PBMCs. Subset indicated: CD45RA-negative fraction. Here the CDR3 reads CASSLGANEQYF. The CDR3 coding sequence is TGTGCCAGCAGCTTAGGTGCGAACGAGCAGTACTTC.